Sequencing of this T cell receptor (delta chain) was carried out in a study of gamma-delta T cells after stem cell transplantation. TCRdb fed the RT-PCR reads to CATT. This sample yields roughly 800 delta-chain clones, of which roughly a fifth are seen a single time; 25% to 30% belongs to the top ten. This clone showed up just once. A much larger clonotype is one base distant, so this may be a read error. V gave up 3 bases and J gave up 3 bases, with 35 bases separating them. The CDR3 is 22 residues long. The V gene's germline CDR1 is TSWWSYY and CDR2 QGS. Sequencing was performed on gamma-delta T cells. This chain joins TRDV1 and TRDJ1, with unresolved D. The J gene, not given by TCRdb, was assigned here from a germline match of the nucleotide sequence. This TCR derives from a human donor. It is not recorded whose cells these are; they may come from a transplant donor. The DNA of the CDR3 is TGTGCTCTTGGGGACTTACGGCTGGTTTGGTTTGACACTCCCGACTACGCCGATAAACTCATCTTT. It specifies CALGDLRLVWFDTPDYADKLIF.